This T cell receptor beta chain emerged from a study of T cell responses to AZD1222 COVID-19 vaccine. For this clone: The antigen remains unidentified.

Profiling relied on immunoSEQ multiplex PCR, and the TCRdb table lists in-frame clones only, not all of them. Of 210,000 or so clones listed, just over 90% were seen once; the top ten hold approximately 1%. Trimming took 7 bases from V and 5 from J; bases not matched to a gene: 5. There are 13 residues in the CDR3. Findings and caveats of the study: Only 5 or 6 individuals given AZD1222 were seropositive at baseline. Reportedly, nearly half of unique spike TCRs recognized epitopes outside B.1.351/B.1.1.7 mutations.

This specimen consisted of peripheral blood, obtained on day 0 of MenACWY control vaccination. V is TRBV12-3 or TRBV12-4 and J is TRBJ2-1; 7 bases map to TRBD1. This receptor was taken from an adult in good health. This chain's CDR3 is CASTTTGDNEQFF. For the CDR3, the DNA is TGTGCCAGCACCACCACAGGGGACAATGAGCAGTTCTTC.